Below, 18 T cell receptor beta chains from the same sample are listed, as sequenced in a study of molecular identifiers for immune sequencing clone quantification. TCRdb reanalysed the PCR reads using MiXCR and keeps one entry per CDR3 protein. The sample carries tens of thousands of distinct CDR3 sequences, less than 20% recorded once. The source material was naive CD8+ T cells from blood, with Jurkat cell RNA spiked in. Subset: FACS-sorted CD8+CD4-CCR7+CD45RA+ naive T cells. The receptors shown here come from a human donor in good health. Some libraries in this study had Jurkat cell RNA spiked in.

This clonotype was seen many times. This chain uses TRBV27 with TRBJ2-7; a possible D gene is TRBD2 (5 bases). Germline values: CDR1 MNHEY, CDR2 SMNVEV (reference sequence). V dropped 0 bases and J dropped 3 bases, with 12 bases sitting between them. This CDR3 is 15 amino acids long. The DNA of the CDR3 is TGTGCCAGCAGTTTATCGCCTAGCCCTAACTACGAGCAGTACTTC. Its protein product is CASSLSPSPNYEQYF.

Written as DNA, the CDR3 is TGTGCCAGCAGTTTCACGGGGTCCTCCTACGAGCAGTACTTC. Translation gives CASSFTGSSYEQYF. The chain is built from TRBV28 and TRBJ2-7; weak D call: TRBD2 (5 bases). The V gene lost 3 bases and the J gene lost 0 bases, with 9 bases spanning the gap. The germline V gene encodes CDR1 MDHEN and CDR2 SYDVKM. CDR3 size: 14 residues.

This clonotype has ten or more counts. This chain joins TRBV28 and TRBJ2-7; TRBD2 matches at 13 bases. The ends lost 5 bases at V and 7 bases at J; junction bases unmatched: 11. The CDR3 totals 16 residues. Looked up from germline, CDR1 is MDHEN and CDR2 is SYDVKM. The CDR3 loop is CASSPGTSGTAKEQYF. Here the CDR3 DNA reads TGTGCCAGCAGTCCAGGGACTAGCGGGACGGCGAAAGAGCAGTACTTC.

Comment on this clonotype: A much larger clone sits a single nucleotide away, making a read error possible. This rearrangement joins TRBV24-1 to TRBJ2-5, with TRBD2 identical over 14 bases. The CDR3 loop spans 17 amino acids. The germline V gene has CDR1 KGHDR and CDR2 SFDVKD. The CDR3: CATGDPTSGRAPWTQYF. Written as DNA, the CDR3 is TGTGCCACCGGTGATCCGACTAGCGGGAGGGCACCGTGGACCCAGTACTTC.

This clonotype was detected ten times or more. This chain connects TRBV29-1 to TRBJ2-7; possibly TRBD2 for D (7 bases). V was pared by 5 bases and J by 1 base, with 12 bases between. CDR1 SQVTM and CDR2 ANQGSEA come from the germline V gene. The CDR3 loop spans 13 amino acids. The CDR3 bases are TGCAGCGTTTGGGAGGGGGTATCCTACGAGCAGTACTTC. It yields the protein CSVWEGVSYEQYF.

This clonotype came up many times. The chain combines TRBV20-1 with TRBJ2-7; 7 nucleotides match TRBD1. This CDR3 comprises 15 residues. The junction had 14 bases not matched to a gene; V was cut back by 6 bases and J by 3 bases. Germline V gives CDR1 DFQATT, CDR2 SNEGSKA (reference sequence). The CDR3 coding sequence is TGCAGTGCCCGCCGCATGGGGGACAGCCTCTACGAGCAGTACTTC. As protein: CSARRMGDSLYEQYF.

In its sample, this clonotype was seen a few times. This chain links TRBV28 with TRBJ2-1, with TRBD2 matching over 10 bases. Germline V gene sequence: CDR1 MDHEN, CDR2 SYDVKM. The CDR3 is made up of 14 amino acids. The trim removed 5 bases at V and 7 bases at J, leaving 5 bases unmatched. DNA of the CDR3: TGTGCCAGCAGTCTAGCGGGAGTTAGAAATGAGCAGTTCTTC. Protein: CASSLAGVRNEQFF.

The sample holds many counts of this clonotype. The rearrangement joins TRBV2 to TRBJ2-7, with D possibly matching TRBD1 (6 bases). V gave up 1 base and J gave up 2 bases, with 6 bases separating them. The CDR3 is 13 amino acids. Germline CDR1 SNHLY, CDR2 FYNNEI. The CDR3 region is CASSEGTAYEQYF. CDR3 in DNA: TGTGCCAGCAGTGAAGGGACAGCCTACGAGCAGTACTTC.

This clonotype was recorded many times. The chain employs TRBV4-1 and TRBJ2-1; D uncertain. The CDR3 consists of 13 residues. Germline assignment: CDR1 MGHRA and CDR2 YSYEKL. Between the trimmed V and J ends, which lost 5 bases and 12 bases, there was a span of 17 bases. In nucleotides, the CDR3 is TGCGCCAGCAGCTCCCCGATGGCGGTTGGGCAGTTCTTC. Protein product: CASSSPMAVGQFF.

A remark on this clonotype: With a much larger clone just one base away, this may be a read error. The J gene is TRBJ2-7, the V gene TRBV12-3 or TRBV12-4; no definite D call. Trimming left V 3 bases short and J 1 base short, with 13 bases between. The CDR3 sequence is 15 residues long. The CDR3 region is CASSFVGPRSYEQYF. In DNA, the CDR3 is TGTGCCAGCAGTTTCGTTGGACCCAGATCCTACGAGCAGTACTTC.

As to this clonotype: This may be a read error, as it is one base from a much larger clone. J is TRBJ2-1 and V is TRBV19; a weak D match, TRBD2 (5 bases). The CDR3 runs 11 residues. V gave up 8 bases and J gave up 10 bases, with 12 bases separating them. Germline CDR1 is LNHDA and CDR2 is SQIVND (reference sequence). CDR3 DNA: TGTGCCAGTGGAGGACCCGCCGAGCAGTTCTTC. This gives the protein CASGGPAEQFF.

This clonotype was counted at least ten times. The chain joins TRBV19 to TRBJ2-1; unclear D gene. The CDR3 has 13 amino acids. The germline V gene has CDR1 LNHDA and CDR2 SQIVND (reference sequence). V gave up 7 bases and J gave up 0 bases, with 7 bases separating them. The CDR3 region has the DNA TGTGCCAGTACCTCTTCCTCCTACAATGAGCAGTTCTTC. Translated: CASTSSSYNEQFF.

As to this clonotype: Just one base apart from a much larger clone, this may be a read error. The V call is TRBV6-5, the J call TRBJ2-7; tentative D call: TRBD1 (5 bases). The CDR3 totals 14 residues. Trimming cost V 2 bases and J 2 bases, with 10 bases left between them. Germline loops: CDR1 MNHEY, CDR2 SVGAGI. CDR3 amino acids: CASSYRQGAYEQYF. The CDR3 bases are TGTGCCAGCAGTTACCGGCAGGGCGCCTACGAGCAGTACTTC.

About this clonotype itself: A much larger clone differs by one base, so this may be a read error. The V gene is TRBV24-1, the J gene TRBJ2-2; 7 bases line up with TRBD1. After removal of 9 bases from V and 7 bases from J, the junction contained 13 bases not matched to a gene. The CDR3 covers 15 residues. From germline, CDR1 is KGHDR and CDR2 SFDVKD. CDR3 in amino acids: CATGKTGLHIGELFF. CDR3 sequence (DNA): TGTGCCACCGGGAAGACAGGGTTACACATCGGGGAGCTGTTTTTT.

This clonotype was seen a single time. This may come from a read error, since a much larger clone is one base off. The chain combines TRBV28 with TRBJ2-7; a weak D match, TRBD1 (6 bases). This CDR3 has 14 residues. Germline V CDR1 and CDR2: MDHEN, SYDVKM. CDR3 DNA: TGTGCCAGCAGACCCTGGACAGCTGAATACGAGCGGTACTTC. It is translated as CASRPWTAEYERYF. Filled out from reference TRBV28 and TRBJ2-7, the complete variable domain reads DVKVTQSSRYLVKRTGEKVFLECVQDMDHENMFWYRQDPGLGLRLIYFSYDVKMKEKGDIPEGYSVSREKKERFSLILESASTNQTSMYLCASRPWTAEYERYFGPGTRLTVT.

This clonotype was detected ten times or more. The V call is TRBV12-2, the J call TRBJ2-4; TRBD2, the table's D call, was not compared with the DNA. TRBV12-2 is shown as a pseudogene. The CDR3 totals 19 residues. Here the CDR3 DNA reads TGTGCAAGTCGCTTATCCCTAGCGGGAGGGCCTCTGCGCCGACCCATTCAGTACTTC. It encodes CASRLSLAGGPLRRPIQYF.

V and J are TRBV27 and TRBJ2-7; 8 nucleotides align to TRBD2. The CDR3 has 14 amino acids. With V trimmed by 6 bases and J by 3 bases, 7 bases remained unmatched. Germline-derived CDR1 and CDR2 are MNHEY and SMNVEV (reference sequence). The CDR3 DNA is TGTGCCAGCAGACCGGGACTAGGTATCTACGAGCAGTACTTC. This gives the protein CASRPGLGIYEQYF.

In this sample, this clonotype turned up many times. The chain employs TRBV19 and TRBJ1-5; no reliable D call. V lost 3 bases to trimming and J lost 5 bases, with 14 bases between them. Germline V gene sequence: CDR1 LNHDA, CDR2 SQIVND (reference sequence). The CDR3 length is 15 residues. The CDR3 bases are TGTGCCAGTAGTATTGGGTACGGGTCGTATCAGCCCCAGCATTTT. Protein: CASSIGYGSYQPQHF.